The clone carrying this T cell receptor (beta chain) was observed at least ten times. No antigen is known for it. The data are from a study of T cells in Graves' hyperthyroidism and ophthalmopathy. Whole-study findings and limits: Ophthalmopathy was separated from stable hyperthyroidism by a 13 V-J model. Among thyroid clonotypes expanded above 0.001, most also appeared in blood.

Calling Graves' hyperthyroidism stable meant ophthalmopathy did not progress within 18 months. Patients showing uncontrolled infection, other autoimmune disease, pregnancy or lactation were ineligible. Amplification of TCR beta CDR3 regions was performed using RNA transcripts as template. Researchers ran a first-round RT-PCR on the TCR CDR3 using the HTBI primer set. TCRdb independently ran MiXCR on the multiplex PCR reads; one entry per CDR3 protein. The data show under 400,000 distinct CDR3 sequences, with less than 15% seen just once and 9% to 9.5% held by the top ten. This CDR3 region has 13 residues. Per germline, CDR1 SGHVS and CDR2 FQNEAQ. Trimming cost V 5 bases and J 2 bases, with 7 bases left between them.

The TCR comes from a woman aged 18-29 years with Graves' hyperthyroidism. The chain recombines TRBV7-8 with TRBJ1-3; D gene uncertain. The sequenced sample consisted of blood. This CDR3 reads CASSGQAGNTIYF. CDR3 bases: TGTGCCAGCAGCGGTCAGGCTGGAAACACCATATATTTT.